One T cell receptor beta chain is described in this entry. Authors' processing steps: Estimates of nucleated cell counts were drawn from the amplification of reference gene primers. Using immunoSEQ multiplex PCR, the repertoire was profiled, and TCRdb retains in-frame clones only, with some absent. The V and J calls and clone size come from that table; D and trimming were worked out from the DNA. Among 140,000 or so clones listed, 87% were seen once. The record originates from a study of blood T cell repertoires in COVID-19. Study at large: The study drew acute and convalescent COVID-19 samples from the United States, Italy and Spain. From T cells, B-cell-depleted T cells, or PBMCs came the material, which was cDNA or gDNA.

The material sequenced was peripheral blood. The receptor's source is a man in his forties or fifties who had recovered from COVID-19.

The CDR3 here is CASGGLNEKLFF. In DNA form, the CDR3 reads TGTGCCAGCGGGGGACTTAATGAAAAACTGTTTTTT. The chain is built from TRBV6-5 and TRBJ1-4; a weak D match, TRBD1 (5 bases). V was shortened by 8 bases and J by 4 bases, with 8 bases between the two germline ends. The germline V gene encodes CDR1 MNHEY and CDR2 SVGAGI. The length of the CDR3 is 12 residues.